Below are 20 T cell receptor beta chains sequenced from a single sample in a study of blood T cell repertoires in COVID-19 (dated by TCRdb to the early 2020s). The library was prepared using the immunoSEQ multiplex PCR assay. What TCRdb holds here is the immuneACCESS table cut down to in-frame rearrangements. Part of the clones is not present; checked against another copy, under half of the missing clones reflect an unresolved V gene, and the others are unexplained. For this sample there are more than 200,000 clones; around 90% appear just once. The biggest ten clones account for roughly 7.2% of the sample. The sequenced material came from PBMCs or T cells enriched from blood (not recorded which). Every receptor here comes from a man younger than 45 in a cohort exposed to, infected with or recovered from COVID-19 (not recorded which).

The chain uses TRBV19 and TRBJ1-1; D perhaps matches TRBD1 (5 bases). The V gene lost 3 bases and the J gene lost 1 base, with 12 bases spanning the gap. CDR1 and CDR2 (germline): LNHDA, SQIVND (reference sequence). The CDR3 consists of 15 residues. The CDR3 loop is CASSIQDSRNTEAFF. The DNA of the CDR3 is TGTGCCAGTAGTATCCAAGACAGCCGGAACACTGAAGCTTTCTTT.

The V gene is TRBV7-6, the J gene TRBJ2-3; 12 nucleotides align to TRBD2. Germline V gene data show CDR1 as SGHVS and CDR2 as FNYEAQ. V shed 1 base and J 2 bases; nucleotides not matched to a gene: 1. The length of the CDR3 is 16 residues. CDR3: CASSLGTSGNTDTQYF. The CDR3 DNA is TGTGCCAGCAGCTTAGGGACTAGCGGGAACACAGATACGCAGTATTTT.

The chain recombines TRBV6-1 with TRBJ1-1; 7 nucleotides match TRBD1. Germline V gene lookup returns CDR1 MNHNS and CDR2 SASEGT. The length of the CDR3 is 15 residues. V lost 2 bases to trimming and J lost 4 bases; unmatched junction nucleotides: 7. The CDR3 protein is CASSEMRGGGTEAFF. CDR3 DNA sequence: TGTGCCAGCAGTGAAATGAGAGGGGGCGGCACTGAAGCTTTCTTT.

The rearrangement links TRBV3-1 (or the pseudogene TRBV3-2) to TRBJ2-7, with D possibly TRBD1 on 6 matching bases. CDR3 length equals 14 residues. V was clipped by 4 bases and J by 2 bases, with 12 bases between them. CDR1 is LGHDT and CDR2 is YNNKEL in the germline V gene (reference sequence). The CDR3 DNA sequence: TGTGCCAGCAGCCCATACAGGGCCCCCTACGAGCAGTACTTC. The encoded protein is CASSPYRAPYEQYF.

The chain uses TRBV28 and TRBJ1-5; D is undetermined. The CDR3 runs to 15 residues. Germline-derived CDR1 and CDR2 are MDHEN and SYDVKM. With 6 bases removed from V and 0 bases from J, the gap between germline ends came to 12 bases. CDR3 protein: CASRNPQYSNQPQHF. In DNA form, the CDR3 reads TGTGCCAGCAGGAACCCACAGTATAGCAATCAGCCCCAGCATTTT.

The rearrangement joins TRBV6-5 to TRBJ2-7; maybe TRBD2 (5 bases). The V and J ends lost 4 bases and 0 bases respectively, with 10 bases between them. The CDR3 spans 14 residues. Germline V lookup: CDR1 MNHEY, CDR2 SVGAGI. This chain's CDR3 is CASSFGGSSYEQYF. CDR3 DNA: TGTGCCAGCAGTTTTGGTGGGAGCTCCTACGAGCAGTACTTC.

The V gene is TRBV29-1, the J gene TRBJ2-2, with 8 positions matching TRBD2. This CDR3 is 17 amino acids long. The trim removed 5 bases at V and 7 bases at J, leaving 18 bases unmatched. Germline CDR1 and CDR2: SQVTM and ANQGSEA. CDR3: CSVHFQLEAGEGGELFF. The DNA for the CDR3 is TGCAGCGTTCATTTCCAACTCGAAGCGGGAGAGGGCGGGGAGCTGTTTTTT.

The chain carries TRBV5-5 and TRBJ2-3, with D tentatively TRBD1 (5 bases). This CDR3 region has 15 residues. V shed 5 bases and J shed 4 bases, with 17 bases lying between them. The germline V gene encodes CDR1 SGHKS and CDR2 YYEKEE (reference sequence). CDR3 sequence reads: CASSPMRRVADTQYF. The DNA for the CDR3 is TGTGCCAGCAGTCCCATGCGCAGGGTGGCAGATACGCAGTATTTT.

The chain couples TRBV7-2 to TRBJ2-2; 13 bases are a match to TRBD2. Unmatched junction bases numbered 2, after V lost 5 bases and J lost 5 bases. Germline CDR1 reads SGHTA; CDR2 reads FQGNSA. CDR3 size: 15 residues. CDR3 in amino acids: CASSLGLAGTGELFF. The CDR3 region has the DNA TGTGCCAGCAGCCTGGGACTAGCGGGAACCGGGGAGCTGTTTTTT.

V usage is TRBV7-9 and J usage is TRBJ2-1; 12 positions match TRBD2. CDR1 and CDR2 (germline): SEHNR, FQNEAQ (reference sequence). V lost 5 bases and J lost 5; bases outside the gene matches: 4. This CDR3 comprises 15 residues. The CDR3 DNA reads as TGTGCCAGCAGCCCCCGACTAGCGGGAGACAATGAGCAGTTCTTC. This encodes CASSPRLAGDNEQFF.

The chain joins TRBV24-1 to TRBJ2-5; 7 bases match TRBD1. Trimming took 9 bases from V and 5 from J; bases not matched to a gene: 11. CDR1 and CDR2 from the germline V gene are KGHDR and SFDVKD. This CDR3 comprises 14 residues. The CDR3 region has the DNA TGTGCCACCTCGGAAAATAGGGGGCGGGAGACCCAGTACTTC. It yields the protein CATSENRGRETQYF.

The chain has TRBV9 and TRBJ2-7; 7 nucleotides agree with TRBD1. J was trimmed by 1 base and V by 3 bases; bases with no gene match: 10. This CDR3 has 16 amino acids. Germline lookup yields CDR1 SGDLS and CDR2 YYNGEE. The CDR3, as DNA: TGTGCCAGCAGCGCGGACACAGGGGCCACATCCTACGAGCAGTACTTC. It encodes CASSADTGATSYEQYF.

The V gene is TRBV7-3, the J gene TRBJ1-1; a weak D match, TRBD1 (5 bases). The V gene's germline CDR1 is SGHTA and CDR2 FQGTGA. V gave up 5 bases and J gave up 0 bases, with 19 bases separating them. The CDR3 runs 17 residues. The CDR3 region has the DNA TGTGCCAGCAGCCCGCAAACTGGTGGGGCCCTGAACACTGAAGCTTTCTTT. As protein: CASSPQTGGALNTEAFF.

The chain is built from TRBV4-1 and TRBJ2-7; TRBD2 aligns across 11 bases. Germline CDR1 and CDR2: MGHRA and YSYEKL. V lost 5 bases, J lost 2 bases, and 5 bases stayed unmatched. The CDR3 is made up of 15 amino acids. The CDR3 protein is CASSSGTSGTYEQYF. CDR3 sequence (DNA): TGCGCCAGCAGCTCGGGGACTAGCGGCACCTACGAGCAGTACTTC.

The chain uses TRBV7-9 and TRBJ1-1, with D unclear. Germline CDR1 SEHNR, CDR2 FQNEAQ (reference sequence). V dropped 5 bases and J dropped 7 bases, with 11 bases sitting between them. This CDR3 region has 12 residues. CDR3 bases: TGTGCCAGCAGCCCCCTCGGGGATGAAGCTTTCTTT. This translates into CASSPLGDEAFF.

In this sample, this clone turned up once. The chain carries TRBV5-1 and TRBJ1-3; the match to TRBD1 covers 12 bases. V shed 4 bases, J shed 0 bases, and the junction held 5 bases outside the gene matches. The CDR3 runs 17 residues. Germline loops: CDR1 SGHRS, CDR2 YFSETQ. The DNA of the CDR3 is TGCGCCAGCAGCGCGGGGACAGGGGGCCCCTCTGGAAACACCATATATTTT. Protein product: CASSAGTGGPSGNTIYF.

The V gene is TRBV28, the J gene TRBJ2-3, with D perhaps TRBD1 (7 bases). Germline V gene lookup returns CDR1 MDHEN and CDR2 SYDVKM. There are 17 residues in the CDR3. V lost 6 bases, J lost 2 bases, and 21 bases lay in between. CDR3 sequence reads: CASRSEGAPPYTDTQYF. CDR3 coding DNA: TGTGCCAGCAGATCGGAGGGGGCGCCCCCATACACAGATACGCAGTATTTT. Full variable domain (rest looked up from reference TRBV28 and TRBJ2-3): DVKVTQSSRYLVKRTGEKVFLECVQDMDHENMFWYRQDPGLGLRLIYFSYDVKMKEKGDIPEGYSVSREKKERFSLILESASTNQTSMYLCASRSEGAPPYTDTQYFGPGTRLTVL.

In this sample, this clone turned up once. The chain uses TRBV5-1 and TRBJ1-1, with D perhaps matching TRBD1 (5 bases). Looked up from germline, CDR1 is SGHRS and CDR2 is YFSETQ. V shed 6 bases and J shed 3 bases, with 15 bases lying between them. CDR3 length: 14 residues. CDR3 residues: CASIPPGRDTEAFF. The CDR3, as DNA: TGCGCCAGCATCCCCCCGGGCAGGGACACTGAAGCTTTCTTT.

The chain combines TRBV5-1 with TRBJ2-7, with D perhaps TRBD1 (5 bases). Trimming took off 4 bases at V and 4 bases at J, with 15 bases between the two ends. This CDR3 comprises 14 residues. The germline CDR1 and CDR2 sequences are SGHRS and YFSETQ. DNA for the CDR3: TGCGCCAGCAGCAACCAAATAGGGGATTACGAGCAGTACTTC. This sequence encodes CASSNQIGDYEQYF.

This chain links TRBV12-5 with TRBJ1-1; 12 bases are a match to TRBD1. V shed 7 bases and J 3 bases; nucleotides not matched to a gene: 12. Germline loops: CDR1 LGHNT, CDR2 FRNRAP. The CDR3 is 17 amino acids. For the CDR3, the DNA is TGTGCTAGTGCCAGAAGGGGACAGGGGGCGTTTGACACTGAAGCTTTCTTT. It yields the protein CASARRGQGAFDTEAFF.